This TCR beta chain was identified in a study of cytomegalovirus exposure and HLA in healthy donors. Study overall: In an early release, HLA-typed donors contributed 80 million to 95 million unique TCR sequences.

The PCR contained 60 Vbeta and 13 Jbeta primers. Authors' analysis steps: It was a later analysis that counted about 80 million unique TCR beta chains, of which approximately 9.9 million were shared. Using immunoSEQ multiplex PCR, the repertoire was profiled, and TCRdb retains in-frame clones only, with some absent. That table furnishes V, J and clone size, whereas the DNA furnished D and trimming. The data show about 160,000 clones, roughly 79% seen once. The sequenced material came from PBMCs. The sequence was obtained from a woman aged 40 to 49 in good health and CMV-seropositive.

The CDR3: CASSLRDYPGQASSGANVLTF. CDR3 DNA sequence: TGCGCCAGCAGCCTTCGGGACTATCCGGGACAAGCAAGCTCTGGGGCCAACGTCCTGACTTTC. The V gene is TRBV4-1, the J gene TRBJ2-6; weak D call: TRBD2 (7 bases). Germline V lookup: CDR1 MGHRA, CDR2 YSYEKL. The CDR3 has 21 amino acids. V gave up 4 bases and J gave up 0 bases, with 25 bases separating them.